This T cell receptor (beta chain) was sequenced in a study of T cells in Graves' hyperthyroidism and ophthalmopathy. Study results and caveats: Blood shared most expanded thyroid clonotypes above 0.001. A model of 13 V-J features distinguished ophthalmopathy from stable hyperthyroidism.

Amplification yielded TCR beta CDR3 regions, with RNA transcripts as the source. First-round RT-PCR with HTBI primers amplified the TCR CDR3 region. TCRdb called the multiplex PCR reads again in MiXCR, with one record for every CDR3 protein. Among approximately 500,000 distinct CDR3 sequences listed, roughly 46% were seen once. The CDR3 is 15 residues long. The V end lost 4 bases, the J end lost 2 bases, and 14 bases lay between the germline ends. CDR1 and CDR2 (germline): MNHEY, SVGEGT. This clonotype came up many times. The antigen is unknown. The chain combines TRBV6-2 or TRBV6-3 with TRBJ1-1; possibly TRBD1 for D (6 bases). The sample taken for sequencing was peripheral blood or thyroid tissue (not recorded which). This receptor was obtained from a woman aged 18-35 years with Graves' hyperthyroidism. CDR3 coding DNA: TGTGCCAGCAGTTTCGACCGGGACATTAACACTGAAGCTTTCTTT. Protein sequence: CASSFDRDINTEAFF.